This T cell receptor (beta chain) was sequenced for a study of blood T cell repertoires in COVID-19. Turning to the study itself: The United States, Italy and Spain provided the acute and convalescent COVID-19 samples.

The method was immunoSEQ multiplex PCR; TCRdb's version includes in-frame clones alone and lacks a portion of them. The sample has 80,000 to 100,000 clones; 70% to 85% are singletons. This clonotype was obtained from a man in his sixties or seventies with active or convalescent COVID-19. The sample was peripheral blood.

The CDR3 sequence is CASSVPPLGNEQFF. CDR3 DNA sequence: TGTGCCAGCAGCGTTCCTCCCCTAGGTAATGAGCAGTTCTTC. This rearrangement joins TRBV9 to TRBJ2-1; D gene uncertain. This CDR3 region has 14 residues. V was trimmed by 2 bases and J by 7 bases, leaving 13 bases between them. In germline, CDR1 is SGDLS, CDR2 YYNGEE. Combining the CDR3 with reference TRBV9 and TRBJ2-1 gives the whole variable domain DSGVTQTPKHLITATGQRVTLRCSPRSGDLSVYWYQQSLDQGLQFLIQYYNGEERAKGNILERFSAQQFPDLHSELNLSSLELGDSALYFCASSVPPLGNEQFFGPGTRLTVL.